This TCR beta chain came from a study of blood T cell repertoires in COVID-19. In the study overall: Sources were T cells, B-cell-depleted T cells, or PBMCs; the material itself was cDNA or gDNA.

The assay was immunoSEQ multiplex PCR, and TCRdb's table has in-frame clones only and misses some. The repertoire has 150,000 to 200,000 clones, about 82% of them found once; the top ten carry roughly 0.91%. Germline trimming cut 0 bases from V and 5 bases from J; bases unmatched to any gene: 1. The CDR3 is 15 residues long. CDR1 is KGHDR and CDR2 is SFDVKD in the germline V gene. This receptor was taken from a man between 60 and 70 years old with COVID-19, enrolled during active disease. Sequencing input: peripheral blood. The chain has TRBV24-1 and TRBJ2-1, with 9 bases that match TRBD1. CDR3 bases: TGTGCCACCAGTGATTTGGGGACAGGGCACAATGAGCAGTTCTTC. Protein product: CATSDLGTGHNEQFF.